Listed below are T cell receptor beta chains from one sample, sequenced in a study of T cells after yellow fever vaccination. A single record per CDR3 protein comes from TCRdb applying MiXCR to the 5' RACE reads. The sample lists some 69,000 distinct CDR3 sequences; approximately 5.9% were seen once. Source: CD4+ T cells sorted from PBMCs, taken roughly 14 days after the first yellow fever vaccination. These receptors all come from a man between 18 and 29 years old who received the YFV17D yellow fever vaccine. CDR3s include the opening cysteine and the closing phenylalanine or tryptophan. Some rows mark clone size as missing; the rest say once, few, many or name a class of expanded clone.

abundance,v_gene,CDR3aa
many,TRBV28,CASSSADRINQPQHF
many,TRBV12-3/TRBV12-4,CASSLSRGNTYNEQFF
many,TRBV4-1,CASSRGQGPLNTEAFF
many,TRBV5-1,CASSLFFLGPKETQYF
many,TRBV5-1,CASSLHRQGVTQYF
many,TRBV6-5,CASSQGADYGYTF
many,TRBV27,CASSPGGAVTDTQYF
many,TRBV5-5,CASSPGWSQETQYF
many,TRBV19,CASIDLRVGEQFF
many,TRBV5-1,CASSSWTGTNTGELFF
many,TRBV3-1,CASRLTASTDTQYF
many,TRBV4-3,CASSPSLRVDEKLFF
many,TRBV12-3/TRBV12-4,CASSLQTQPQHF
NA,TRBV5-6,CARSPGLHSSTDTQYF
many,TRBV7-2,CASSLGGAGWYEQFF
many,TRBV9,CASSSPGGGPDSPLHF
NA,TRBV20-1,CSARSRGRSDTQYF
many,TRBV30,CAWSSGGQFF
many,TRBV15,CATRKGTLTDTQYF
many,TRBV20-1,CSAKRGTDTQYF
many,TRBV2,CASSAGRTNQPQHF
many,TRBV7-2,CASSLASGGRVETQYF
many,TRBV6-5,CASRTVQGRGTDTQYF
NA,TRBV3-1,CATCQRGADGELFF
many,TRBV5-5,CASSPQGRFADTQYF
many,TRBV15,CATSRDRPGYNEQFF
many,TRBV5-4,CASSSAGINTGELFF
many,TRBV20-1,CSAPIDRFSYEQYF
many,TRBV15,CATSSLRGDQETQYF
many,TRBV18,CASSPNSIGLSTNEKLFF
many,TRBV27,CASSPGQGTEQFF
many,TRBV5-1,CASSSEVDSPLHF
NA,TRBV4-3,CASSQVPHFNEQFF
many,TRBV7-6,CASSSRGGHGDTQYF
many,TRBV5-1,CASSGGEGKFF
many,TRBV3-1,CASSQVSGTGSLQETQYF
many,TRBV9,CASSVDSWAVEQFF
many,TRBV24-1,CATSGSGQGDEKLFF
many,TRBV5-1,CASSLGGLAGASTDTQYF
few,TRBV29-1,CSVDLGLTYTF
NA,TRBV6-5,CASSRAGGLFF
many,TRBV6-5,CASSGTTYGYTF
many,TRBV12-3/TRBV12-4,CASTRTGDQPQHF
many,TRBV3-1,CASSFRQGWTSIQYF
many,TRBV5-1,CASKKWQSPSNEKLFF
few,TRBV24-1,CATSEGKHWESPLHF
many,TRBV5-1,CASSPDQVWNEQFF
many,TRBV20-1,CSAVTGANLNQPQHF
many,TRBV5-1,CASSLPDGGYEQYF
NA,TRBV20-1,CSARDVGRKGANYGYTF
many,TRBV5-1,CASSLGLAGGAYEQYF
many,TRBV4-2,CASSQDGAKAFF
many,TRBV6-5,CASSLAGGLRYNEQFF
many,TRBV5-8,CASSPDLMDTQYF